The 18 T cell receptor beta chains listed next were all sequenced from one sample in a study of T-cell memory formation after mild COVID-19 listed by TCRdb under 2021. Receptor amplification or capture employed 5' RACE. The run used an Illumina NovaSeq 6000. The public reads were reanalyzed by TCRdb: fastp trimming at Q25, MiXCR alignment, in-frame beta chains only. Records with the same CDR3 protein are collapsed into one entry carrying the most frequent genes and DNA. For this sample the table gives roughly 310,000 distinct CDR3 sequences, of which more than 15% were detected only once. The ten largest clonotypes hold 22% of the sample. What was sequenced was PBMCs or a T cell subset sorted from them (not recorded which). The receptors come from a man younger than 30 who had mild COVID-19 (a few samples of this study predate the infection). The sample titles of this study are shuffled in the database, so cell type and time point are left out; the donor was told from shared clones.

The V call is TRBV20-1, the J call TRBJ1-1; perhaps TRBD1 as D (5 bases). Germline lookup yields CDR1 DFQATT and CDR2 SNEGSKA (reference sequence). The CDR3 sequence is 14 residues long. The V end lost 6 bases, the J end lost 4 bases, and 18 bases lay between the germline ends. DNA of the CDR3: TGCAGTGCGCTGACCGGGACGGGGGGCACTGAAGCTTTCTTT. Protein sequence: CSALTGTGGTEAFF.

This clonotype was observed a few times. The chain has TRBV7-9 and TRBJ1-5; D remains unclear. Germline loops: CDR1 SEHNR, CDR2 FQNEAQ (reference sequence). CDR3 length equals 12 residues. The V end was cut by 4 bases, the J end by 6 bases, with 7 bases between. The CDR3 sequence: CASSSGPQPQHF. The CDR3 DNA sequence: TGTGCCAGCAGCTCTGGGCCTCAGCCCCAGCATTTT.

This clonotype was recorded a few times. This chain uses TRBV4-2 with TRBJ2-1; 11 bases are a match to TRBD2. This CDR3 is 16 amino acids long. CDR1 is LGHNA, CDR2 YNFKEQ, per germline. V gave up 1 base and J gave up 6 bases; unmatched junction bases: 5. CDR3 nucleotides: TGTGCCAGCAGCCAAGGGAGGACTAGCGGGCTCAATGAGCAGTTCTTC. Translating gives CASSQGRTSGLNEQFF.

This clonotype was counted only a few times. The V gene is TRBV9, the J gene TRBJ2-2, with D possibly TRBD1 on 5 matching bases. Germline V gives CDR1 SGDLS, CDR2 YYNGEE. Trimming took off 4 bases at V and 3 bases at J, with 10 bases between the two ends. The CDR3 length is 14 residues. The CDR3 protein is CASSPGHDTGELFF. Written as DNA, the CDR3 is TGTGCCAGCAGCCCAGGACACGACACCGGGGAGCTGTTTTTT.

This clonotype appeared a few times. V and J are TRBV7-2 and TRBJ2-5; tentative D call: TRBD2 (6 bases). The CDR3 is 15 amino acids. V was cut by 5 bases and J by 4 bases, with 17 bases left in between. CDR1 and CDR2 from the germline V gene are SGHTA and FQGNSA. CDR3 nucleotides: TGTGCCAGCAGCAGGATAAAGATGGGGGGAGAGACCCAGTACTTC. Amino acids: CASSRIKMGGETQYF.

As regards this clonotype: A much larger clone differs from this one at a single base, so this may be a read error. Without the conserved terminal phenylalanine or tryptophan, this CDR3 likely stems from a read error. CDR3 nucleotide sequence: TGTGCCACCAGTGACGGTACAGGCTATGGCTACACCTAC. Its protein product is CATSDGTGYGYTY. The V gene is TRBV24-1, the J gene TRBJ1-2; D perhaps matches TRBD1 (5 bases). Germline CDR1 reads KGHDR; CDR2 reads SFDVKD. The V end was cut by 4 bases, the J end by 4 bases, with 9 bases between. The CDR3 contains 13 residues.

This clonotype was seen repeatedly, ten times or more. The DNA of the CDR3 is TGTGCCAGCAGCCAGGGAACCGGGACTAGCGGGGGGAATGAGCAGTTCTTC. This gives the protein CASSQGTGTSGGNEQFF. This chain uses TRBV3-1 with TRBJ2-1, with 15 positions matching TRBD2. The junction had 7 bases not matched to a gene; V was cut back by 3 bases and J by 7 bases. This CDR3 region has 17 residues. Germline V gene lookup returns CDR1 LGHDT and CDR2 YNNKEL (reference sequence).

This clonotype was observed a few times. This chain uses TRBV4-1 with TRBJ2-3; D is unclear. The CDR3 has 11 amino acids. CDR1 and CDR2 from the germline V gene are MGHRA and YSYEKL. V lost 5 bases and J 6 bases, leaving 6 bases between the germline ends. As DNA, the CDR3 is TGCGCCAGCAGCGAGTTTGATACGCAGTATTTT. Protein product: CASSEFDTQYF.

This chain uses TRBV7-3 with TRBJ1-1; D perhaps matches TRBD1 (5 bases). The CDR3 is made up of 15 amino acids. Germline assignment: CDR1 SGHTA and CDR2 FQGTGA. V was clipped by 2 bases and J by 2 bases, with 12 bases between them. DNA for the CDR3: TGTGCCAGCAGCTTACAAGGGCAGGGTAACACTGAAGCTTTCTTT. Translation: CASSLQGQGNTEAFF.

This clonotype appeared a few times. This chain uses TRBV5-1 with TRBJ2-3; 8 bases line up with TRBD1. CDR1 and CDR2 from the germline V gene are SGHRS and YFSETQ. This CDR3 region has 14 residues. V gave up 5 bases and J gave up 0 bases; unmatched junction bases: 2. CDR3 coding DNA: TGCGCCAGCAGGACAGGGGCGAGCACAGATACGCAGTATTTT. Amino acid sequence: CASRTGASTDTQYF. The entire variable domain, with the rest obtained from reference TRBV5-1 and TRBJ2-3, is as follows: KAGVTQTPRYLIKTRGQQVTLSCSPISGHRSVSWYQQTPGQGLQFLFEYFSETQRNKGNFPGRFSGRQFSNSRSEMNVSTLELGDSALYLCASRTGASTDTQYFGPGTRLTVL.

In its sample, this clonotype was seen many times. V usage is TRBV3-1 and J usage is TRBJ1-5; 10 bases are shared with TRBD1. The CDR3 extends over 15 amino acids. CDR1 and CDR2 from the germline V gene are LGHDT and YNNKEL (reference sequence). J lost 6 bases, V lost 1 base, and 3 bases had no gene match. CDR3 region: CASSQGDRGFQPQHF. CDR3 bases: TGTGCCAGCAGCCAAGGGGACAGGGGATTTCAGCCCCAGCATTTT.

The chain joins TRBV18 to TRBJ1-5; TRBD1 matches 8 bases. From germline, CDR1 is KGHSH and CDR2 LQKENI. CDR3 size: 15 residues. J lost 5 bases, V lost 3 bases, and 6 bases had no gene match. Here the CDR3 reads CASSPGQAAYQPQHF. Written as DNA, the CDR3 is TGTGCCAGCTCACCGGGACAGGCCGCATATCAGCCCCAGCATTTT.

This CDR3 is CASSLRAGGEQYV. CDR3 sequence (DNA): TGTGCCAGCAGCCTGAGGGCAGGCGGGGAGCAGTACGTC. The V call is TRBV5-5, the J call TRBJ2-7; a weak D match, TRBD2 (5 bases). This CDR3 spans 13 amino acids. In germline, CDR1 is SGHKS, CDR2 YYEKEE (reference sequence). V was cut by 4 bases and J by 7 bases, with 15 bases left in between.

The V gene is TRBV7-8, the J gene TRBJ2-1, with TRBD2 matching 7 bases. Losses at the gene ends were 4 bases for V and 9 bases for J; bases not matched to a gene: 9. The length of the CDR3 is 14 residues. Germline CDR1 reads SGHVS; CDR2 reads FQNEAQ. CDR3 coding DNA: TGTGCCAGCAGCTCCGTAGCGGGTCCGGGTGAGCAGTTCTTC. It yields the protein CASSSVAGPGEQFF.

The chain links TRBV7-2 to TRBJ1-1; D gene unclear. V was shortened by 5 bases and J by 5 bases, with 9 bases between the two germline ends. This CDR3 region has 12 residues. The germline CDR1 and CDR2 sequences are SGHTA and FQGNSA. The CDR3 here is CASSPAWTEAFF. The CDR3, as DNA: TGTGCCAGCAGCCCTGCCTGGACTGAAGCTTTCTTT.

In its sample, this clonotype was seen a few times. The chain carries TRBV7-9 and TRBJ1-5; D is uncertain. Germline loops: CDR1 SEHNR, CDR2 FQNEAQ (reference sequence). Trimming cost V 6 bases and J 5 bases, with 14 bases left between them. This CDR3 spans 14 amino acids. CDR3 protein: CASSRMSGDQPQHF. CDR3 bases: TGTGCCAGCAGTCGTATGTCGGGAGATCAGCCCCAGCATTTT. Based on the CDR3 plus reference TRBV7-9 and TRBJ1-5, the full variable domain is DTGVSQNPRHKITKRGQNVTFRCDPISEHNRLYWYRQTLGQGPEFLTYFQNEAQLEKSRLLSDRFSAERPKGSFSTLEIQRTEQGDSAMYLCASSRMSGDQPQHFGDGTRLSIL.

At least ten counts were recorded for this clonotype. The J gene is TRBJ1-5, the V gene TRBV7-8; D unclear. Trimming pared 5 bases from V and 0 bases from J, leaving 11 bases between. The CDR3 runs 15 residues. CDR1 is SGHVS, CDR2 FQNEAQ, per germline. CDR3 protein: CASSPKPDSNQPQHF. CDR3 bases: TGTGCCAGCAGCCCGAAGCCGGATAGCAATCAGCCCCAGCATTTT.

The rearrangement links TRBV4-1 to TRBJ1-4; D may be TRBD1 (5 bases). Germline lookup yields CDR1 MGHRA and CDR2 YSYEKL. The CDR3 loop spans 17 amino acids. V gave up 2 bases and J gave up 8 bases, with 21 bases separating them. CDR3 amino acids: CASSQSFAGSGYEKLFF. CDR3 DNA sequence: TGCGCCAGCAGCCAATCCTTCGCAGGGAGCGGGTACGAAAAACTGTTTTTT.